This T cell receptor beta chain originates from a study of beta chain features in type 1 diabetes. Points from the study as a whole: The question left open here concerned HLA type influencing TCRB rearrangement. cDNA-based sequencing might over-represent cells highly expressing TCR.

Using CD45RO/CCR7/CD25/CD127/CD95/CD27, CD4+ naive, central memory, regulatory and stem cell-like memory cells were sorted. Points on this clone: Its antigen is unidentified.

Expressed TCRB transcripts were sequenced, since all the RNA that had been isolated was reverse transcribed. Sequenced naive, central memory and regulatory T cell samples produced an average of about 3.57 million reads. The protocol was immunoSEQ multiplex PCR, while the TCRdb copy is restricted to in-frame clones and leaves out a portion. The sample consists of fewer than 900,000 clones, 17% of them appearing once. The sequencing input was naive CD4+ T cells from blood. The origin of this receptor is a woman between 18 and 29 years old in good health.

The CDR3 spells CSVTALAGGVEQFF. The DNA for the CDR3 is TGCAGCGTCACGGCACTAGCGGGAGGGGTTGAGCAGTTCTTC. The rearrangement joins TRBV29-1 to TRBJ2-1, with 13 bases identical to TRBD2. This CDR3 region has 14 residues. CDR1 and CDR2 (germline): SQVTM, ANQGSEA. Trimming at V came to 6 bases and at J to 9 bases, leaving 8 bases not matched to a gene.